The 10 T cell receptor beta chains below were found in one sample sequenced in a study of blood T cell repertoires in COVID-19. Data came from immunoSEQ multiplex PCR; TCRdb stores just in-frame clones and leaves some out. This table holds 200,000 to 250,000 clones, 75% to 90% found once. The specimen sequenced was peripheral blood. These receptors were taken from a man aged 30-40 years with COVID-19, enrolled during active disease.

Details on this clone: This CDR3 is also generated by other DNA sequences in the sample. V and J are TRBV27 and TRBJ1-2, with 11 positions matching TRBD1. The CDR3 spans 13 residues. V was clipped by 4 bases and J by 8 bases; unmatched bases: 3. CDR1 is MNHEY, CDR2 SMNVEV, per germline (reference sequence). The chain's CDR3 is CASSWDRGYGYTF. The CDR3 DNA is TGTGCCAGCAGTTGGGACAGGGGGTACGGCTACACCTTC.

This chain links TRBV19 with TRBJ1-4; D gene ambiguous. The CDR3 length is 14 residues. Germline CDR1 and CDR2: LNHDA and SQIVND (reference sequence). The V and J ends lost 6 bases and 4 bases respectively, with 12 bases between them. CDR3: CASSQVGSNEKLFF. CDR3 sequence (DNA): TGTGCCAGTAGCCAAGTGGGGAGTAATGAAAAACTGTTTTTT. Combining the CDR3 with reference TRBV19 and TRBJ1-4 gives the whole variable domain DGGITQSPKYLFRKEGQNVTLSCEQNLNHDAMYWYRQDPGQGLRLIYYSQIVNDFQKGDIAEGYSVSREKKESFPLTVTSAQKNPTAFYLCASSQVGSNEKLFFGSGTQLSVL.

Worth noting for this clone: Within the sample, other DNA sequences also encode this same CDR3. The chain couples TRBV7-2 to TRBJ2-3; D is perhaps TRBD2 (5 bases). The CDR3 spans 14 residues. V lost 3 bases to trimming and J lost 4 bases, with 11 bases between them. Germline values: CDR1 SGHTA, CDR2 FQGNSA. The CDR3 DNA follows: TGTGCCAGCAGCTTGAGGGTCTCCCCAGATACGCAGTATTTT. Encoded protein: CASSLRVSPDTQYF. Using reference TRBV7-2 and TRBJ2-3 for the parts outside the CDR3, the full variable domain is GAGVSQSPSNKVTEKGKDVELRCDPISGHTALYWYRQSLGQGLEFLIYFQGNSAPDKSGLPSDRFSAERTGGSVSTLTIQRTQQEDSAVYLCASSLRVSPDTQYFGPGTRLTVL.

The rearrangement joins TRBV19 to TRBJ1-1; D remains ambiguous. This CDR3 has 13 amino acids. Germline lookup yields CDR1 LNHDA and CDR2 SQIVND (reference sequence). V was pared by 5 bases and J by 10 bases, with 17 bases between. CDR3 residues: CASSQDQRRRAFF. CDR3 nucleotides: TGTGCCAGTAGTCAGGACCAACGGAGGCGAGCTTTCTTT.

The V call is TRBV12-5, the J call TRBJ1-1; D possibly corresponds to TRBD1 (5 bases). This CDR3 is built from 14 residues. Trimming took 0 bases from V and 3 from J, leaving 8 bases between them. Germline V gene sequence: CDR1 LGHNT, CDR2 FRNRAP. The CDR3 nucleotides read TGTGCTAGTGGTTTGGTACCGGGGGACACTGAAGCTTTCTTT. Amino acids: CASGLVPGDTEAFF.

The CDR3 nucleotides read TGTGCCAGCAGCAACCAATTTAGGGGGCAGGGACAGCCCCAGCATTTT. It yields the protein CASSNQFRGQGQPQHF. This chain uses TRBV6-2 or TRBV6-3 with TRBJ1-5, with 7 bases lining up with TRBD1. CDR1 and CDR2 (germline): MNHEY, SVGEGT. CDR3 size: 16 residues. V gave up 6 bases and J gave up 7 bases; unmatched junction bases: 15.

The chain joins TRBV18 to TRBJ1-6; 10 bases align to TRBD1. In germline, CDR1 is KGHSH, CDR2 LQKENI. The CDR3 sequence is 15 residues long. The trim removed 3 bases at V and 10 bases at J, leaving 6 bases unmatched. The CDR3 is CASSPQDRGQSPLHF. In nucleotides, the CDR3 is TGTGCCAGCTCACCGCAAGACAGGGGGCAGTCACCCCTCCACTTT.

The chain employs TRBV7-9 and TRBJ1-1, with 7 positions matching TRBD1. The germline V gene has CDR1 SEHNR and CDR2 FQNEAQ (reference sequence). The CDR3 is 15 amino acids. The V gene end was trimmed by 1 base and the J gene end by 5 bases; junction bases not matched to a gene: 7. The CDR3 bases are TGTGCCAGCAGCTTAGTAGAGGAGGGGGCGACTGAAGCTTTCTTT. It encodes CASSLVEEGATEAFF.

The chain combines TRBV29-1 with TRBJ2-3; D is ambiguous. Deletions cut 5 bases from V and 0 bases from J, with 6 bases between. The germline CDR1 and CDR2 sequences are SQVTM and ANQGSEA. The CDR3 spans 12 residues. In DNA form, the CDR3 reads TGCAGCGTTCCGCTAAGCACAGATACGCAGTATTTT. This translates into CSVPLSTDTQYF.

The V gene is TRBV11-2, the J gene TRBJ1-2; D gene ambiguous. Trimming left V 5 bases short and J 5 bases short, with 12 bases between. This CDR3 is built from 13 residues. CDR1 and CDR2 (germline): SGHAT, FQNNGV. CDR3 loop: CASSAGQMYGYTF. In DNA, the CDR3 is TGTGCCAGCAGCGCGGGTCAGATGTATGGCTACACCTTC.